The clone carrying this TCR beta chain was seen a single time. V shed 1 base, J shed 5 bases, and the junction held 6 bases outside the gene matches. Germline V gene lookup returns CDR1 SGHNT and CDR2 YENEEA. The CDR3 sequence is 17 residues long. The data belong to a study of cytomegalovirus exposure and HLA in healthy donors. The PCR was carried out with 60 Vbeta primers and 13 Jbeta primers. Using immunoSEQ multiplex PCR, the repertoire was profiled, and TCRdb retains in-frame clones only, with some absent. The profile shows roughly 200,000 clones, around 89% of them singletons. The receptor's source is a woman aged 18 to 35 in good health and CMV-seronegative. The chain links TRBV11-3 to TRBJ2-2, with 11 bases matching TRBD2. The sequenced sample consisted of PBMCs. The CDR3 nucleotides are TGTGCCAGCAGCTTAGGATCGACTAGCGGGACTACCGGGGAGCTGTTTTTT. Protein sequence: CASSLGSTSGTTGELFF.